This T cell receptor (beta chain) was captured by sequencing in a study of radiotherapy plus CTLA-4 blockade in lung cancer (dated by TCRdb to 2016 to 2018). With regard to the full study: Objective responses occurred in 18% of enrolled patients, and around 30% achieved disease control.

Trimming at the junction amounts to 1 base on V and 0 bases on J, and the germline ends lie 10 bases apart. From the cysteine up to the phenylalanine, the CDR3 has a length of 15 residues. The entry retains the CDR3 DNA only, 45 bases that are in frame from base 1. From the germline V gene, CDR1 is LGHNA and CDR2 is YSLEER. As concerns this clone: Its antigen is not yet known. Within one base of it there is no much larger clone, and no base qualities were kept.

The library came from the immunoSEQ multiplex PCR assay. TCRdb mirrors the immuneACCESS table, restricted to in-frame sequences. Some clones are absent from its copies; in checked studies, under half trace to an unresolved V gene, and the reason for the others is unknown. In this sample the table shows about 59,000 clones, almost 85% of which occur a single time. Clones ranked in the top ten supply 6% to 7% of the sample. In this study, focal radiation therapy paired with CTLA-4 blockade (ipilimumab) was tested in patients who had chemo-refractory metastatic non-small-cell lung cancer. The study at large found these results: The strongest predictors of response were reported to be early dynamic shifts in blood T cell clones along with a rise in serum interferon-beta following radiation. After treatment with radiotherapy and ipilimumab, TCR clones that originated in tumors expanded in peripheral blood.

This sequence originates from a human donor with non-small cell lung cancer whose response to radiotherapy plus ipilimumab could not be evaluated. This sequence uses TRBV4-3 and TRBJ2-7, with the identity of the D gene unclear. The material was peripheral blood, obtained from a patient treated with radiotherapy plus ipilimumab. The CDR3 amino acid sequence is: CASSQGLVDSYEQYF. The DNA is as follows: TGCGCCAGCAGCCAAGGACTGGTCGACTCCTACGAGCAGTACTTC.